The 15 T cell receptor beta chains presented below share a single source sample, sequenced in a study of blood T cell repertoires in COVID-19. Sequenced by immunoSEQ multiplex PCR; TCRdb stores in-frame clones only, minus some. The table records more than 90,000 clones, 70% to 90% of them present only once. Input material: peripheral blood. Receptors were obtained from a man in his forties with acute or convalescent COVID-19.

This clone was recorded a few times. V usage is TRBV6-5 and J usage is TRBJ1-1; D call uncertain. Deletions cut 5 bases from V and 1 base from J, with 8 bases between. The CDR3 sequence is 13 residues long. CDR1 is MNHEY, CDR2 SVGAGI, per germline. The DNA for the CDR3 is TGTGCCAGCAGTCCCGCAGAGAACACTGAAGCTTTCTTT. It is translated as CASSPAENTEAFF.

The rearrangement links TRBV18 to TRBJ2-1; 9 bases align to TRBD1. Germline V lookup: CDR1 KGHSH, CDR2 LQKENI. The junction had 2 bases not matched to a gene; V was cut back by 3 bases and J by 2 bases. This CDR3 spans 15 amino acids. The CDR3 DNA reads TGTGCCAGCTCACCCCGGGACAGGGCCTACAATGAGCAGTTCTTC. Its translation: CASSPRDRAYNEQFF.

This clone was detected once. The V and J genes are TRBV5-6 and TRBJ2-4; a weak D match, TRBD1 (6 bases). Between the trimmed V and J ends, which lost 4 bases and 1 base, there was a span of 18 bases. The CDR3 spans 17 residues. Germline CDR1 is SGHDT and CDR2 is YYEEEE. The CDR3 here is CASSRQVPRGAKNIQYF. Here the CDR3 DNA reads TGTGCCAGCAGCCGCCAAGTACCCAGGGGTGCCAAAAACATTCAGTACTTC.

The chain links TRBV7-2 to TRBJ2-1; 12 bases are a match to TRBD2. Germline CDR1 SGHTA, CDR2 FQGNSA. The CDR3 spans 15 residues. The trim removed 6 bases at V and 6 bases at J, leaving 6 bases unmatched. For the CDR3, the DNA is TGTGCCAGCAGTCTAGGGGGACTAGCGGGCAATGAGCAGTTCTTC. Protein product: CASSLGGLAGNEQFF.

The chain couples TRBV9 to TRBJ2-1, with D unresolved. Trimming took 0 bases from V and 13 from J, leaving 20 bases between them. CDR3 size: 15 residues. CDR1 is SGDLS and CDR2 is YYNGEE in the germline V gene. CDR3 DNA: TGTGCCAGCAGCGTAGAACCCACCGAAGCGTCCCGCCAGTTCTTC. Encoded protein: CASSVEPTEASRQFF.

The chain's CDR3 is CASSLEQGWGQPQHF. CDR3 DNA: TGTGCCAGCAGCTTAGAACAGGGATGGGGGCAGCCCCAGCATTTT. The chain carries TRBV7-6 and TRBJ1-5; tentatively, D is TRBD1 (6 bases). The V end was cut by 1 base, the J end by 7 bases, with 14 bases between. The CDR3 extends over 15 amino acids. Germline CDR1 is SGHVS and CDR2 is FNYEAQ.

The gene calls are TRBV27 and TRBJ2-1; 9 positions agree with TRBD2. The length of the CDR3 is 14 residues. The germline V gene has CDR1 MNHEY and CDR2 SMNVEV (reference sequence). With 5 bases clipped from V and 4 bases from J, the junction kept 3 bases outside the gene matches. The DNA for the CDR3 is TGTGCCAGCAGTGGGCTAGCGGGATACAATGAGCAGTTCTTC. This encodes CASSGLAGYNEQFF.

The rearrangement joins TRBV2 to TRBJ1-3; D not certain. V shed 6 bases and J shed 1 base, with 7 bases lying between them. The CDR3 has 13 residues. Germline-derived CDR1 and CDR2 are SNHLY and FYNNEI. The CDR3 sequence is CASRRDSGNTIYF. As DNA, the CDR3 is TGTGCCAGCAGACGGGATTCTGGAAACACCATATATTTT.

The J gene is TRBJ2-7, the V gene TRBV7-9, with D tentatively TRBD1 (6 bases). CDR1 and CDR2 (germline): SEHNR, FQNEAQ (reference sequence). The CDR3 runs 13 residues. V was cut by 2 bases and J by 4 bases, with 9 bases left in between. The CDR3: CASSLTGRYEQYF. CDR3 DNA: TGTGCCAGCAGCTTAACAGGGCGGTACGAGCAGTACTTC.

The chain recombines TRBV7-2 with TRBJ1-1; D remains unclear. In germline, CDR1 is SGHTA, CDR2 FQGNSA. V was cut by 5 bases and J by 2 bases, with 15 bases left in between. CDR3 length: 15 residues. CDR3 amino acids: CASSQRSVGNTEAFF. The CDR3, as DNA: TGTGCCAGCAGCCAGAGGAGCGTGGGTAACACTGAAGCTTTCTTT.

CDR3 in amino acids: CASSRQGVYGYTF. CDR3 bases: TGTGCCAGCAGTCGACAGGGGGTCTATGGCTACACCTTC. The chain uses TRBV12-3 or TRBV12-4 and TRBJ1-2; 9 positions match TRBD1. Unmatched junction bases numbered 2, after V lost 5 bases and J lost 4 bases. The CDR3 covers 13 residues.

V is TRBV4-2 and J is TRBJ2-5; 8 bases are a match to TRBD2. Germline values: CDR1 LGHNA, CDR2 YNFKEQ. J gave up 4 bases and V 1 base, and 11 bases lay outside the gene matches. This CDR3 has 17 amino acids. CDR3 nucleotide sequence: TGTGCCAGCAGCCAAGTACGGGGGGGGGCCTCAAGAGAGACCCAGTACTTC. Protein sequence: CASSQVRGGASRETQYF.

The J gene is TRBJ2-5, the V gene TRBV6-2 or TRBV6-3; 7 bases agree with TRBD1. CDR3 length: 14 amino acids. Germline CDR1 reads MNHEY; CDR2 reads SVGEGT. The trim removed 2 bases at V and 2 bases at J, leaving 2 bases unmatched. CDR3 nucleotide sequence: TGTGCCAGCAGTTACGGGACAGCACAAGAGACCCAGTACTTC. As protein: CASSYGTAQETQYF.

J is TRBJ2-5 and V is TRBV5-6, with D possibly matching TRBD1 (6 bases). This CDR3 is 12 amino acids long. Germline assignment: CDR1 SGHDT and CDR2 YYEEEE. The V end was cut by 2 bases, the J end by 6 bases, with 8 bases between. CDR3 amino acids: CASSFTGKTQYF. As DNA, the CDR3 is TGTGCCAGCAGCTTTACAGGGAAGACCCAGTACTTC.

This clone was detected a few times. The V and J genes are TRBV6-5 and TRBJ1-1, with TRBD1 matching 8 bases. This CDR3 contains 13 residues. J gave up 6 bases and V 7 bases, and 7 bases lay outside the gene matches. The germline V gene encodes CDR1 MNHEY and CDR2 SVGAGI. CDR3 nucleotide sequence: TGTGCCAGCACTCCCAGGGGGCTCGCTGAAGCTTTCTTT. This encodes CASTPRGLAEAFF.